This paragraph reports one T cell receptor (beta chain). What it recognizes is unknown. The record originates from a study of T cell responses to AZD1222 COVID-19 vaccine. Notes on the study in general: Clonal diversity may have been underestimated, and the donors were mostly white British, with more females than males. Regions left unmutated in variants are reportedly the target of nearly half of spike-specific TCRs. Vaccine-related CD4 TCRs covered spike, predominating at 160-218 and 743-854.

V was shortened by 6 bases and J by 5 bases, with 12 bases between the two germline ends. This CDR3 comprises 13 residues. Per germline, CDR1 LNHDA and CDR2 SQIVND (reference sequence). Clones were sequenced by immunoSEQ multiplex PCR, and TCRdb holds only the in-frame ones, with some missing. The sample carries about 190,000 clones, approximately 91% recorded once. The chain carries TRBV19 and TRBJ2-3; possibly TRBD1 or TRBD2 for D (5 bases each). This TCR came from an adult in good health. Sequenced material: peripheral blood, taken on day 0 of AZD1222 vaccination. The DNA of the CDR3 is TGTGCCAGTAGGATCATGGGGGAAGATACGCAGTATTTT. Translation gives CASRIMGEDTQYF.